This entry lists 5 T cell receptor beta chains sequenced from one sample in a study of blood T cells in healthy people across ages. With a J-beta primer mix and a sample-barcoded 5' primer, a second PCR ran about 7 to 12 cycles. TCRdb used MiXCR to reprocess the 5' RACE reads, holding one entry per CDR3 protein. The table has 1.5 million to 2 million distinct CDR3 sequences, about two fifths seen once. Sequencing input: blood. These receptors all come from a human donor in good health.

The chain couples TRBV28 to TRBJ1-5; no clear D. Trimming pared 3 bases from V and 0 bases from J, leaving 15 bases between. CDR3 length: 17 amino acids. The germline V gene encodes CDR1 MDHEN and CDR2 SYDVKM. DNA of the CDR3: TGTGCCAGCAGTTTTTATCTGGACGATAATAGCAATCAGCCCCAGCATTTT. It yields the protein CASSFYLDDNSNQPQHF.

The gene calls are TRBV7-2 and TRBJ1-1; D remains ambiguous. Germline V gives CDR1 SGHTA, CDR2 FQGNSA. Trimming left V 2 bases short and J 1 base short, with 17 bases between. There are 17 residues in the CDR3. CDR3: CASSLSGHTPKNTEAFF. The CDR3 nucleotides are TGTGCCAGCAGCTTAAGTGGCCACACACCGAAGAACACTGAAGCTTTCTTT.

The chain joins TRBV7-9 to TRBJ1-2; 8 nucleotides agree with TRBD1. The CDR3 extends over 16 amino acids. The V gene's germline CDR1 is SEHNR and CDR2 FQNEAQ (reference sequence). The V and J ends lost 5 bases and 6 bases, in that order; junction bases with no gene match: 14. CDR3 DNA sequence: TGTGCCAGCAGCCCCGGGGGAGGGACAGGAGGTCATGGCTACACCTTC. Residues: CASSPGGGTGGHGYTF.

The chain couples TRBV10-3 to TRBJ2-7, with D possibly matching TRBD2 (5 bases). CDR3 length: 13 residues. Trimming removed 4 bases from V and 3 bases from J, with 10 bases in between. The germline CDR1 and CDR2 sequences are ENHRY and SYGVKD. Written as DNA, the CDR3 is TGTGCCATCAGTGTAGCGCTACTCTACGAGCAGTACTTC. Translated: CAISVALLYEQYF.

The chain combines TRBV6-6 with TRBJ2-1; D uncertain. Germline V gives CDR1 MNHNY, CDR2 SVGAGI (reference sequence). The CDR3 consists of 10 residues. V was trimmed by 6 bases and J by 9 bases, leaving 6 bases between them. CDR3 sequence reads: CASSHSEQFF. The CDR3 DNA reads TGTGCCAGCAGCCATAGTGAGCAGTTCTTC.